This entry concerns a single T cell receptor (beta chain). Antigen specificity is unknown. Clones were read by immunoSEQ multiplex PCR, and TCRdb kept only the in-frame ones, dropping some. This sample has about 37,000 clones, with approximately 80% found just once. These data originate in a study of OX40 agonist ivuxolimab in advanced cancers. The CDR3 contains 13 residues. The germline V gene encodes CDR1 MDHEN and CDR2 SYDVKM. V shed 5 bases and J shed 5 bases, with 10 bases lying between them. Study-wide results and limits: There was clonal expansion of CD4+ and CD8+ blood T cells by week 6 at 0.1 to 3.0 mg/kg.

J is TRBJ2-1 and V is TRBV28, with D uncertain. The source of this sequence is an adult with an advanced solid tumor such as melanoma, head and neck, liver or kidney cancer. The material sequenced was CD4+ or CD8+ T cells sorted from blood, taken in a trial of the OX40 agonist ivuxolimab. As DNA, the CDR3 is TGTGCCAGCAGTGCACGGATCCACAATGAGCAGTTCTTC. It specifies CASSARIHNEQFF.